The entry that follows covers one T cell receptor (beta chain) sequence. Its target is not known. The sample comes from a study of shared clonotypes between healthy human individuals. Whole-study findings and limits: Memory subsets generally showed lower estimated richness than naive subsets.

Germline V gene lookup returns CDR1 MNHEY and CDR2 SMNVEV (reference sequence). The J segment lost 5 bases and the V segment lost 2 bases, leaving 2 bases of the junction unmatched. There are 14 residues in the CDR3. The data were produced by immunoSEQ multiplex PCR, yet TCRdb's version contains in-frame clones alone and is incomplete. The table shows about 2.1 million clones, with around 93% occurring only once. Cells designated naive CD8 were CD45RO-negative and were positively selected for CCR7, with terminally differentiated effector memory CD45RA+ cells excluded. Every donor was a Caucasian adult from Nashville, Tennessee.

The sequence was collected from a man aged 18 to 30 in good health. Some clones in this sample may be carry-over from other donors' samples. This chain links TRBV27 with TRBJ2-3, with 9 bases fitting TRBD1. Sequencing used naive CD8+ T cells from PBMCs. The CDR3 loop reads CASSLRTGEDTQYF. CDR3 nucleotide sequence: TGTGCCAGCAGTTTACGGACAGGGGAAGATACGCAGTATTTT.